This T cell receptor (beta chain) was captured in a study of T cell responses to AZD1222 COVID-19 vaccine. CDR1 and CDR2 from the germline V gene are KGHSH and LQKENI. The germline V and J ends were trimmed by 2 bases and 7 bases, with 15 bases remaining between them. CDR3 length: 14 amino acids. Profiled with immunoSEQ multiplex PCR; TCRdb holds only in-frame clones, not every one. The sample contains around 99,000 clones, roughly 90% of which appear only once. This rearrangement joins TRBV18 to TRBJ2-7; D unresolved. This clonotype was sampled from an adult who received the AZD1222 COVID-19 vaccine. The input for sequencing was peripheral blood, taken 28 days after the second AZD1222 dose. In DNA, the CDR3 is TGTGCCAGCTCACCAAACCCCCGACCGGGTGAGCAGTACTTC. Encoded protein: CASSPNPRPGEQYF. The whole variable domain, remainder taken from reference TRBV18 and TRBJ2-7, is NAGVMQNPRHLVRRRGQEARLRCSPMKGHSHVYWYRQLPEEGLKFMVYLQKENIIDESGMPKERFSAEFPKEGPSILRIQQVVRGDSAAYFCASSPNPRPGEQYFGPGTRLTVT.